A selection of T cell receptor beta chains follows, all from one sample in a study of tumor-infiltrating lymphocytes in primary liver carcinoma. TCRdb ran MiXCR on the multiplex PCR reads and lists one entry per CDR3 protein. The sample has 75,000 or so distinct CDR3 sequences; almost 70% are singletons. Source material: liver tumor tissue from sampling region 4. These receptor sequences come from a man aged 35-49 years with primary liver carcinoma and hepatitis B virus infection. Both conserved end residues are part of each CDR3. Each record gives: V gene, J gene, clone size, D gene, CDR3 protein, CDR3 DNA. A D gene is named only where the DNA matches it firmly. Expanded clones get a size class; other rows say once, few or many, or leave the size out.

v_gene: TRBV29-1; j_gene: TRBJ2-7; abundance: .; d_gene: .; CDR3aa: CSVGAGPGYKQYF; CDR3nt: TGCAGCGTTGGCGCGGGTCCGGGCTACAAGCAGTACTTC
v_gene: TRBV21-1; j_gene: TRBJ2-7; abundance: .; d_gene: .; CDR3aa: CTSSRGGETSTYEQCF; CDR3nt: TGTACCAGCAGTAGGGGTGGTGAGACTTCAACCTACGAGCAGTGCTTC
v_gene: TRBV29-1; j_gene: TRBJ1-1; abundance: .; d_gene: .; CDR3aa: CSVEDGMNAEAFF; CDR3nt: TGCAGCGTTGAGGACGGCATGAACGCTGAAGCTTTCTTT
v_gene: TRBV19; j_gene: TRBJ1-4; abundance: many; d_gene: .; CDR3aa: CASSIPGAEKLFF; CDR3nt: TGTGCCAGTAGTATACCCGGGGCAGAAAAACTGTTTTTT
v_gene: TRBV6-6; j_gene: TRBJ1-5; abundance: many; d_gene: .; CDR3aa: CASSYSNRNSNQPQHF; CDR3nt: TGTGCCAGCAGTTACTCAAACAGAAATAGCAATCAGCCCCAGCATTTT
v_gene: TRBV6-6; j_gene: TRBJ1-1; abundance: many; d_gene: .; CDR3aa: CASRRRENTEAFF; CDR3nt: TGTGCCAGCAGACGACGGGAGAACACTGAAGCTTTCTTT
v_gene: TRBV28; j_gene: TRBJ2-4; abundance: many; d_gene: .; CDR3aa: CATFTTNKNIQYF; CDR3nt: TGTGCGACGTTCACAACCAACAAAAACATTCAGTACTTC
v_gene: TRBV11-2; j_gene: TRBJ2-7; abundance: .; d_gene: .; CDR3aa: CASSTVPGPSYEQYF; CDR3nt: TGTGCCAGCAGCACGGTACCGGGTCCGAGCTACGAGCAGTACTTC
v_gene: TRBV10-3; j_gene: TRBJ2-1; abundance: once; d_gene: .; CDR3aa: CAISESPGRRARTTYNEHFF; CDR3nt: TGTGCCATCAGTGAGTCGCCCGGACGGAGGGCTAGGACCACCTACAATGAGCACTTCTTC
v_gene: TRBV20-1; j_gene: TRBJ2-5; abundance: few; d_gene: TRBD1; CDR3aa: CSAHIPGQGGETQYF; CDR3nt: TGCAGTGCCCACATACCGGGACAGGGGGGGGAGACCCAGTACTTC
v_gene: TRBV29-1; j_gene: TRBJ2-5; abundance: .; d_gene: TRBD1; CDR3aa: CSLGDRPQQETRYF; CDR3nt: TGCAGCCTTGGGGACAGGCCTCAACAAGAGACCCGGTACTTC
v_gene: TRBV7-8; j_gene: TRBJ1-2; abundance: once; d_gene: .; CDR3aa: CASSWRAGDHYDYTF; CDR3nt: TGTGCCAGCAGCTGGCGGGCAGGGGACCACTATGACTACACCTTC
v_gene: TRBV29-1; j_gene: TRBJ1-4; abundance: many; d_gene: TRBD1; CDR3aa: CSVEDRANEKLFF; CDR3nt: TGCAGCGTTGAGGACAGGGCTAATGAAAAACTGTTTTTT
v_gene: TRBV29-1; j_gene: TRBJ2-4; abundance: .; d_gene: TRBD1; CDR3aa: CSALGTAKNVQYF; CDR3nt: TGCAGCGCTCTCGGGACAGCCAAAAACGTTCAGTACTTC
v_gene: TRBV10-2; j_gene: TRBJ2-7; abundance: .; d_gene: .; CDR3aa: CVSSEGDSYEQYF; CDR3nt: TGCGTCAGCAGTGAGGGCGATTCCTACGAGCAGTACTTC
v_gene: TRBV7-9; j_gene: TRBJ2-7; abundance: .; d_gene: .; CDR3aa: CAGTLGELYEQNF; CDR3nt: TGTGCCGGAACTTTGGGGGAGCTGTACGAGCAGAACTTC
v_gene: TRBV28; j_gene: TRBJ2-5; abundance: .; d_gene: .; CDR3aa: CVSSLWETSVETQYF; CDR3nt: TGTGTCAGCAGTTTGTGGGAGACTAGTGTAGAGACCCAGTACTTC
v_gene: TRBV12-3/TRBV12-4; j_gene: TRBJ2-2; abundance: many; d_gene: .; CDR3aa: CASSRPGPTGELFF; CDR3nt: TGTGCCAGCAGCCGACCAGGACCCACCGGGGAGCTGTTTTTT
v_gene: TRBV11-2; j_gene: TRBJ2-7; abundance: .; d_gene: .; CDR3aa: CGSGWQGGLGYEQYF; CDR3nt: TGTGGCAGCGGCTGGCAGGGGGGACTGGGCTATGAGCAGTACTTC
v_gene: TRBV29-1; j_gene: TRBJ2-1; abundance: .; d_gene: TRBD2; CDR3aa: CSVEPLISGAYNEQFF; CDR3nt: TGCAGCGTTGAACCCCTAATTAGCGGGGCCTACAATGAGCAGTTCTTC
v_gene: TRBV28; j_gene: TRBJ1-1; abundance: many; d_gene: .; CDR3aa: CASSLVSLNTEAFF; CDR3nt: TGTGCCAGCAGTTTAGTGTCGTTAAACACTGAAGCTTTCTTT
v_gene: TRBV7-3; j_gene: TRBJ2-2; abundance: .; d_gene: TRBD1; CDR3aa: CASSRGQVDTGELFF; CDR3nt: TGTGCCAGCAGCCGAGGACAGGTCGACACCGGGGAGCTGTTTTTT
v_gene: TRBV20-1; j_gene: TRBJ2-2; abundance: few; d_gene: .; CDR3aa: CSVREKGAGELFF; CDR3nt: TGCAGTGTCCGGGAGAAAGGAGCCGGGGAGCTGTTTTTT
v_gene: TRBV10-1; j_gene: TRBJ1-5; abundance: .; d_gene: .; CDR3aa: CASSDREQPHHF; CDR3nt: TGCGCCAGCAGTGATCGGGAACAGCCCCATCATTTT
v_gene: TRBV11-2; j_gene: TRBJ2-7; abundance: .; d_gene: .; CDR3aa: CASQLGCMAYEQYF; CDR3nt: TGTGCCAGCCAGCTTGGGTGCATGGCCTACGAGCAGTACTTC
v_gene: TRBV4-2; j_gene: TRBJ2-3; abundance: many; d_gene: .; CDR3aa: CASSQGEADTQYF; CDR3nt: TGTGCCAGCAGCCAAGGGGAGGCAGATACGCAGTATTTT
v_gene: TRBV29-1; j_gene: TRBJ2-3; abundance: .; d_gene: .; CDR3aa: CGVAGERLGEYF; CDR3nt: TGTGGCGTGGCAGGGGAACGCCTCGGGGAGTATTTT
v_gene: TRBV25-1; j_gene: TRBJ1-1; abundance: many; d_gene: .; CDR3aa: CATRGDTEAFF; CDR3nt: TGTGCCACGCGGGGGGACACTGAAGCTTTCTTT
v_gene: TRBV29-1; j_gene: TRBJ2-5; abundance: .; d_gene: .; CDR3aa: CSGFRVIGEPQYF; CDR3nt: TGCAGCGGATTCAGGGTTATCGGAGAGCCCCAGTACTTC
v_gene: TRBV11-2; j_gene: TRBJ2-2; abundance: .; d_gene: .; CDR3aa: CASSLIRTYPGTGELFF; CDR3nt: TGTGCCAGCAGCTTAATCCGGACGTACCCAGGGACCGGGGAGCTATTTTTT
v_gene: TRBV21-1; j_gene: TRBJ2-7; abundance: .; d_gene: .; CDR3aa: CASSTEFQARQGGFYEQYF; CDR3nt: TGTGCCAGCAGCACGGAATTCCAGGCCCGGCAGGGGGGATTCTACGAGCAGTACTTC
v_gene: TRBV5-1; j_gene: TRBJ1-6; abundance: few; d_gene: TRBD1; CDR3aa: CGSCLRTGVSPLHF; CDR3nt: TGCGGCAGCTGCTTAAGGACAGGGGTCTCACCCCTCCACTTT
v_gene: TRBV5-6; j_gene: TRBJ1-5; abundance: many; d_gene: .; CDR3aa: CASSSRGRDQPQHF; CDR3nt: TGTGCCAGCAGCTCGAGAGGGAGGGATCAGCCCCAGCATTTT
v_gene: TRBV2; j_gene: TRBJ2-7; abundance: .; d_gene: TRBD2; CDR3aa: CASSELLAGVNEQYF; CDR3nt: TGTGCCAGCAGTGAATTGCTAGCGGGAGTGAACGAGCAGTACTTC
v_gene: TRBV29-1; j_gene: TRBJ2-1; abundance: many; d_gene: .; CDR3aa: CSVAPRDSYNEQFF; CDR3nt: TGCAGCGTTGCCCCCAGGGACTCCTACAATGAGCAGTTCTTC
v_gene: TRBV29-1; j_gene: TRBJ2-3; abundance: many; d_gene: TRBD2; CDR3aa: CSVEEGRLAGVSDTQYF; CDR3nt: TGCAGCGTTGAAGAGGGGCGGCTAGCGGGAGTGTCAGATACGCAGTATTTT
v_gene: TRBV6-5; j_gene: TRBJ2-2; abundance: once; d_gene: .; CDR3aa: CPSSYAMDGTGELFF; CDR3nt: TGTCCCAGCAGTTACGCAATGGACGGCACTGGGGAGCTGTTTTTT
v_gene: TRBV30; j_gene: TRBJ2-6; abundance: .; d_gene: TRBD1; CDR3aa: CAGKDRTPAGANILTF; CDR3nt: TGTGCCGGAAAGGACAGGACACCCGCTGGGGCCAACATCCTGACTTTC
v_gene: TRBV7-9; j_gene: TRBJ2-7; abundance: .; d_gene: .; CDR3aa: CGSSFRGALYEQYF; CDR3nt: TGTGGCAGCAGCTTCAGGGGAGCGCTCTACGAGCAGTACTTC
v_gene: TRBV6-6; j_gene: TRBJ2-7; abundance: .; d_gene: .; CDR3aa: CASSQGHGGTGVYEQYF; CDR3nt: TGTGCCAGCAGTCAGGGACATGGGGGTACTGGGGTGTACGAGCAGTACTTC
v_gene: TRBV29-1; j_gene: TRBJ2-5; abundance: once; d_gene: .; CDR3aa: CCVIGVGETQYF; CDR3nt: TGCTGCGTTATCGGGGTGGGAGAGACCCAGTACTTC
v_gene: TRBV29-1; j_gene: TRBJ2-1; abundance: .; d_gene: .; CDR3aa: CSVGPPSSSNIEQFF; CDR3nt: TGCAGCGTGGGGCCCCCTTCCAGCTCCAACATTGAGCAGTTCTTC
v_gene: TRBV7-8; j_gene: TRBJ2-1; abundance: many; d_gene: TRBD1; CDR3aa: CASSLGGGGTGLNEQFF; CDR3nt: TGTGCCAGCAGCTTAGGGGGTGGGGGGACAGGGCTCAATGAGCAGTTCTTC
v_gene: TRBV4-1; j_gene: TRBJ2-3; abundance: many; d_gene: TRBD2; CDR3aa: CASSQDGDAGESTDTQYF; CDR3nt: TGCGCCAGCAGCCAAGATGGGGATGCGGGAGAGAGCACAGATACGCAGTATTTT
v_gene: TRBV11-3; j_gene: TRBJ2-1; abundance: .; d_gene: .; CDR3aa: CARSFTVGNEQFF; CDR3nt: TGTGCCAGAAGCTTTACCGTGGGGAATGAGCAGTTCTTC
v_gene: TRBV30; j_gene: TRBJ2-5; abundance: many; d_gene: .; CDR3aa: CAWTGGYETQYF; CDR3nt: TGTGCCTGGACCGGGGGATACGAGACCCAGTACTTC
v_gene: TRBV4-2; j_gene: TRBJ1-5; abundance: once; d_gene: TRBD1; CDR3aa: CASNPGLAGGGTDTQHF; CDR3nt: TGTGCCAGTAATCCGGGACTAGCGGGAGGTGGGACAGATACACAGCATTTT
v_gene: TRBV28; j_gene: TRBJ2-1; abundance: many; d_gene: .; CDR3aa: CASSLDPGQVYNEQFF; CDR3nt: TGTGCCAGCAGTTTAGACCCGGGGCAGGTCTACAATGAGCAGTTCTTC